The clone carrying this T cell receptor (beta chain) has only a few counts. Its antigen remains unidentified. The source of the sample is a study of CD8 T cells in ankylosing spondylitis. Study results and caveats: Disease-linked clones had a CD8+ phenotype and relatively low frequency in peripheral blood. Eight or nine highly homologous variants made up a TCR beta motif that seemed to typify ankylosing spondylitis blood. Significant enrichment of disease-linked clones was reported in matched ankylosing spondylitis synovial fluid.

The germline V gene has CDR1 DFQATT and CDR2 SNEGSKA (reference sequence). This CDR3 has 13 residues. Trimming took 2 bases from V and 5 from J, leaving 12 bases between them. As the method for making TCR beta libraries, quantitative 5'-RACE with molecular barcodes was used. TCRdb used MiXCR to reprocess the 5' RACE reads, holding one entry per CDR3 protein. The sample shows about 250,000 distinct CDR3 sequences, approximately 20% of them seen only once. This chain joins TRBV20-1 and TRBJ1-2, with D tentatively TRBD1 (5 bases). This receptor was taken from a male donor with ankylosing spondylitis or in good health (not recorded which). The sample was blood, either unsorted or a sorted T cell fraction (not recorded which). The CDR3 is CSARNQQGYGYTF. The CDR3 DNA reads TGCAGTGCTAGAAATCAGCAGGGATATGGCTACACCTTC.